The clone carrying this T cell receptor beta chain was detected a few times. Antigen unknown. One entry per CDR3 protein, called by TCRdb with MiXCR from the 5' RACE reads. The table lists more than 15,000 distinct CDR3 sequences, around 25% of them singletons. These data come from a study of T-cell memory formation after mild COVID-19. Study-wide findings and caveats: CD4+ contracting clones lay mainly in CM and EM, CD8+ ones in EMRA.

J lost 3 bases, V lost 3 bases, and 5 bases had no gene match. The germline gives CDR1 SGHNT, CDR2 YYREEE (reference sequence). The CDR3 loop spans 14 amino acids. J is TRBJ2-7 and V is TRBV5-4; 8 bases align to TRBD1. Sequenced: PBMCs or a T cell subset sorted from them (not recorded which). The clonotype originates from a man between 18 and 35 years old who had mild COVID-19 (a few samples of this study predate the infection). Cell type and time point are not known. This CDR3 is CASSSGTGVYEQYF. CDR3 DNA: TGTGCCAGCAGCTCCGGGACAGGCGTCTACGAGCAGTACTTC.